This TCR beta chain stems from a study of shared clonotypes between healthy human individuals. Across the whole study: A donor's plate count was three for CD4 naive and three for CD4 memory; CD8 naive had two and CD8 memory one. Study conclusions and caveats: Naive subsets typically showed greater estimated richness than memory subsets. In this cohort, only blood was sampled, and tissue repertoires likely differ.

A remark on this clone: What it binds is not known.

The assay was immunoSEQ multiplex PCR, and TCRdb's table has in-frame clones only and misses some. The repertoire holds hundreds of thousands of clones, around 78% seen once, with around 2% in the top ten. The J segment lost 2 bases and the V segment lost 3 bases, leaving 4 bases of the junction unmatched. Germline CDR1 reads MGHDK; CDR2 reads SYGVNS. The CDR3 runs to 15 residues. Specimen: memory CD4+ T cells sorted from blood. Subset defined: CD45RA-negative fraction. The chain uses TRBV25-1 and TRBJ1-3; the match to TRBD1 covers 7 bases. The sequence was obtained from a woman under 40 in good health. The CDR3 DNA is TGTGCCAGCAGTGATACCACAGGGGCTGGAAACACCATATATTTT. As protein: CASSDTTGAGNTIYF.